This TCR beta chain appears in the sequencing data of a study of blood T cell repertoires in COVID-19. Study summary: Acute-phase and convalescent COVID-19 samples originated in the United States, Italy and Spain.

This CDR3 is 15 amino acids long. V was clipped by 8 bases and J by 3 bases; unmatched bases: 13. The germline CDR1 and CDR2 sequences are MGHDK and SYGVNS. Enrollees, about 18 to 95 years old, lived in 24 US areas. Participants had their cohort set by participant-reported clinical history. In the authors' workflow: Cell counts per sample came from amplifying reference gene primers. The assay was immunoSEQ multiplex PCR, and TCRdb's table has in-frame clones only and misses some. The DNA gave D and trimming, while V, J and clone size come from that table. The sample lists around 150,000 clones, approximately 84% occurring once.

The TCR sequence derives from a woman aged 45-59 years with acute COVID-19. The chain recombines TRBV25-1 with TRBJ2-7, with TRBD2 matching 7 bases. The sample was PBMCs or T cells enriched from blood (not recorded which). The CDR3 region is CASSTQRGANYEQYF. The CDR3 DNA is TGTGCCAGCTCAACCCAGCGGGGTGCAAACTACGAGCAGTACTTC.